Each of the 5 T cell receptor beta chains below was sequenced from the same sample in a study of shared clonotypes between healthy human individuals. In the naive CD8 group, cells lacked CD45RO and were positively selected for CCR7, so terminally differentiated effector memory CD45RA+ cells were left out. Here immunoSEQ multiplex PCR was the method, and the copy in TCRdb shows in-frame clones only, minus some. The sample carries around 1.9 million clones, approximately 94% recorded once. The sample comprised naive CD8+ T cells from PBMCs. The source of these receptors is a man aged 18 to 29 in good health. Some clones in this sample may be carry-over from other donors' samples.

V gene TRBV11-2 combines with J gene TRBJ2-7, with 10 positions matching TRBD2. Germline lookup yields CDR1 SGHAT and CDR2 FQNNGV. V shed 4 bases, J shed 7 bases, and the junction held 10 bases outside the gene matches. The CDR3 extends over 15 amino acids. The CDR3, as DNA: TGTGCCAGCAGCTCCGCGGCTAGCGGGAGTTATGAGCAGTACTTC. It yields the protein CASSSAASGSYEQYF.

CDR3 protein: CASSPSVQGGYEQYF. In DNA form, the CDR3 reads TGTGCCAGCAGTCCCAGTGTACAGGGTGGTTACGAGCAGTACTTC. V and J are TRBV27 and TRBJ2-7; D may be TRBD1 (6 bases). Germline assignment: CDR1 MNHEY and CDR2 SMNVEV (reference sequence). Trimming removed 5 bases at V and 4 bases at J, with 18 bases between. The CDR3 runs to 15 residues.

The rearrangement links TRBV28 to TRBJ2-1; weak D call: TRBD2 (6 bases). CDR1 and CDR2 (germline): MDHEN, SYDVKM. This CDR3 has 17 amino acids. The V and J ends lost 5 bases and 4 bases respectively, with 21 bases between them. The CDR3, as DNA: TGTGCCAGCAGTCTACCGGGACTCCCGATTGGGTACAATGAGCAGTTCTTC. It is translated as CASSLPGLPIGYNEQFF.

This clone appeared once. The gene calls are TRBV5-5 and TRBJ1-2; no definite D call. CDR3 length: 13 amino acids. The germline gives CDR1 SGHKS, CDR2 YYEKEE (reference sequence). Trimming cost V 1 base and J 8 bases, with 12 bases left between them. CDR3 bases: TGTGCCAGCAGCTTGTCGGAAGTTTGGGGCTACACCTTC. Its translation is CASSLSEVWGYTF.

This chain connects TRBV6-1 to TRBJ1-1; D gene ambiguous. The CDR3 sequence is 14 residues long. Trimming pared 6 bases from V and 1 base from J, leaving 12 bases between. The V gene's germline CDR1 is MNHNS and CDR2 SASEGT. The CDR3 coding sequence is TGTGCCAGCAGCCTTATTGAAACGAACACTGAAGCTTTCTTT. Protein product: CASSLIETNTEAFF.